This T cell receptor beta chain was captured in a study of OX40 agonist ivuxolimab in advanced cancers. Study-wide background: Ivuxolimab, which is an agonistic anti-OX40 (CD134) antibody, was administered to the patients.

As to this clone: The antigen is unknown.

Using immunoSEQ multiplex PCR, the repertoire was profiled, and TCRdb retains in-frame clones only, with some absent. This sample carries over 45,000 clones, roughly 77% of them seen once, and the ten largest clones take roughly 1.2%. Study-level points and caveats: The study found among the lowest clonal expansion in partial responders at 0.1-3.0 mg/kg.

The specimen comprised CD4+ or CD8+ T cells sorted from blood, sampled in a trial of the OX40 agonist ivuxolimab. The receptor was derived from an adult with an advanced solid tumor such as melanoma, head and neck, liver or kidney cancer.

The CDR3 coding sequence is TGTGCCAGCAGTGTGGGGGAGACTAATTCACCCCTCCACTTT. Translation: CASSVGETNSPLHF. The chain combines TRBV6-5 with TRBJ1-6, with D maybe TRBD1 (5 bases). CDR1 and CDR2 (germline): MNHEY, SVGAGI. V lost 5 bases and J 6 bases, leaving 11 bases between the germline ends. This CDR3 has 14 residues.